This TCR beta chain was documented in a study of CD8+ T cells in alopecia areata. J lost 8 bases, V lost 4 bases, and 4 bases had no gene match. Germline lookup yields CDR1 SQVTM and CDR2 ANQGSEA. The CDR3 totals 11 residues. Stated treatment: oral pan-JAK inhibitor, 5-10 mg twice daily. It was cDNA, reverse transcribed from extracted RNA, that served as the sequencing template. Produced via immunoSEQ multiplex PCR; TCRdb's table is partial and in-frame only. The table lists about 170,000 clones, approximately 59% of them singletons. This TCR came from a human donor with alopecia areata. The material was CD4+ T cells sorted from blood, obtained at approximately week 56, from a patient treated with tofacitinib. This chain uses TRBV29-1 with TRBJ1-1; 7 nucleotides match TRBD1. CDR3 coding DNA: TGCAGCGTTGGGTCGACAGGGGAAGCTTTCTTT. This translates into CSVGSTGEAFF. Full variable domain (missing parts from reference TRBV29-1 and TRBJ1-1): SAVISQKPSRDICQRGTSLTIQCQVDSQVTMMFWYRQQPGQSLTLIATANQGSEATYESGFVIDKFPISRPNLTFSTLTVSNMSPEDSSIYLCSVGSTGEAFFGQGTRLTVV.